Listed here are 13 T cell receptor beta chains from one sample, sequenced in a study of T-cell memory formation after mild COVID-19. TCRdb fed the 5' RACE reads into MiXCR, producing one record per CDR3 protein. Of a few hundred thousand distinct CDR3 sequences in the sample, roughly 19% were seen once. Specimen: PBMCs or a T cell subset sorted from them (not recorded which). All receptors derive from a man in his late teens or twenties who had mild COVID-19 (a few samples of this study predate the infection). Cell type and time point are not known.

The chain joins TRBV7-9 to TRBJ1-1, with D possibly TRBD1 on 5 matching bases. Germline loops: CDR1 SEHNR, CDR2 FQNEAQ (reference sequence). Trimming took 7 bases from V and 6 from J, leaving 18 bases between them. There are 14 residues in the CDR3. CDR3 protein: CASTTTGHNAEAFF. The CDR3, as DNA: TGTGCCAGCACCACGACGGGGCATAACGCTGAAGCTTTCTTT.

This clonotype has only a few counts. The chain uses TRBV6-5 and TRBJ2-4; no clear D gene. Germline V gene sequence: CDR1 MNHEY, CDR2 SVGAGI. This CDR3 comprises 14 residues. The V end was cut by 2 bases, the J end by 0 bases, with 5 bases between. In DNA, the CDR3 is TGTGCCAGCAGTTACAGTCCAGCCAAAAACATTCAGTACTTC. Translation: CASSYSPAKNIQYF.

The chain combines TRBV6-1 with TRBJ2-1; 8 bases match TRBD2. There are 12 residues in the CDR3. Per germline, CDR1 MNHNS and CDR2 SASEGT. With V trimmed by 10 bases and J by 7 bases, 6 bases remained unmatched. CDR3 amino acids: CATRGGGNEQFF. CDR3 bases: TGTGCCACACGGGGCGGGGGGAATGAGCAGTTCTTC.

This clonotype was seen only a few times. The rearrangement joins TRBV7-6 to TRBJ1-5; a possible D gene is TRBD1 (6 bases). CDR3 length: 14 amino acids. V was trimmed by 5 bases and J by 0 bases, leaving 8 bases between them. CDR1 and CDR2 (germline): SGHVS, FNYEAQ. CDR3 bases: TGTGCCAGCAGCCGAGGGGGTAGCAATCAGCCCCAGCATTTT. It is translated as CASSRGGSNQPQHF.

The rearrangement links TRBV9 to TRBJ2-1, with D maybe TRBD1 (5 bases). Per the germline V gene, CDR1 is SGDLS and CDR2 is YYNGEE. The CDR3 is 15 residues long. V lost 0 bases and J lost 8, with 15 bases in between. Here the CDR3 reads CASSVAVRAKDEQFF. As DNA, the CDR3 is TGTGCCAGCAGCGTAGCGGTCAGGGCGAAGGATGAGCAGTTCTTC.

This clonotype was recorded a few times. The chain recombines TRBV7-2 with TRBJ1-1; perhaps TRBD1 as D (6 bases). CDR3 length equals 13 residues. V was cut by 1 base and J by 6 bases, with 9 bases left in between. Germline-derived CDR1 and CDR2 are SGHTA and FQGNSA. As DNA, the CDR3 is TGTGCCAGCAGCTTAGGACGGGGGCCTGAAGCTTTCTTT. This sequence encodes CASSLGRGPEAFF.

The chain uses TRBV4-1 and TRBJ2-6, with no clear D. Germline V gene lookup returns CDR1 MGHRA and CDR2 YSYEKL. The CDR3 spans 15 residues. The V gene lost 2 bases and the J gene lost 0 bases, with 5 bases spanning the gap. The CDR3: CASSQPPSGANVLTF. The CDR3 DNA follows: TGCGCCAGCAGCCAACCCCCCTCTGGGGCCAACGTCCTGACTTTC.

There are a few counts of this clonotype. The CDR3 coding sequence is TGTGCCAGCAGCCGTGGGGATAGGAGGGACACAAAGATAAATGAAAAACTGTTTTTT. Its protein is CASSRGDRRDTKINEKLFF. The J gene is TRBJ1-4, the V gene TRBV7-6; tentatively, D is TRBD1 (6 bases). The CDR3 runs 19 residues. Trimming took off 5 bases at V and 5 bases at J, with 27 bases between the two ends. CDR1 and CDR2 from the germline V gene are SGHVS and FNYEAQ. The full variable domain, completed using reference TRBV7-6 and TRBJ1-4, is GAGVSQSPRYKVTKRGQDVALRCDPISGHVSLYWYRQALGQGPEFLTYFNYEAQQDKSGLPNDRFSAERPEGSISTLTIQRTEQRDSAMYRCASSRGDRRDTKINEKLFFGSGTQLSVL.

This chain connects TRBV4-1 to TRBJ2-3; 11 bases map to TRBD2. CDR1 MGHRA and CDR2 YSYEKL come from the germline V gene. V lost 2 bases to trimming and J lost 3 bases; unmatched junction nucleotides: 7. This CDR3 comprises 17 residues. CDR3 amino acids: CASSQRPTSGGTDTQYF. The CDR3 region has the DNA TGCGCCAGCAGCCAACGTCCCACTAGCGGGGGTACAGATACGCAGTATTTT.

The chain recombines TRBV7-9 with TRBJ1-5; D gene uncertain. V lost 2 bases to trimming and J lost 5 bases, with 13 bases between them. CDR1 and CDR2 (germline): SEHNR, FQNEAQ (reference sequence). This CDR3 spans 15 amino acids. For the CDR3, the DNA is TGTGCCAGCAGCTTACACCATGGCAGTGATCAGCCCCAGCATTTT. Residues: CASSLHHGSDQPQHF.

This clonotype was seen only a few times. The chain employs TRBV4-1 and TRBJ2-1; TRBD2 is a possible D gene (6 bases). This CDR3 spans 19 amino acids. V lost 0 bases and J 0 bases, leaving 18 bases between the germline ends. Germline CDR1 MGHRA, CDR2 YSYEKL. The DNA of the CDR3 is TGCGCCAGCAGCCAAGATCGACGCGGGGCCACTAGCTCCTACAATGAGCAGTTCTTC. Translation: CASSQDRRGATSSYNEQFF.

The chain has TRBV5-1 and TRBJ1-5; D perhaps matches TRBD1 (5 bases). V lost 5 bases and J lost 5, with 14 bases in between. Germline-derived CDR1 and CDR2 are SGHRS and YFSETQ. This CDR3 has 14 residues. CDR3 sequence: CASSLGGRDQPQHF. Here the CDR3 DNA reads TGCGCCAGCAGTCTCGGGGGGAGGGATCAGCCCCAGCATTTT.

This clonotype was found a few times. V and J are TRBV11-1 and TRBJ2-5; no clear D gene. The CDR3 sequence is 11 residues long. Germline-derived CDR1 and CDR2 are SGHAT and FQDESV (reference sequence). Trimming left V 5 bases short and J 4 bases short, with 5 bases between. CDR3 in amino acids: CASSKRETQYF. CDR3 DNA: TGTGCCAGCAGCAAGAGAGAGACCCAGTACTTC.